Below, one T cell receptor beta chain is given with its context. A much larger clone is a single base away; this may be a read error. This sample stems from a study of T cells in Graves' hyperthyroidism and ophthalmopathy. Trimming removed 3 bases at V and 8 bases at J, with 10 bases between. Germline CDR1 reads PRHDT; CDR2 reads FYEKMQ (reference sequence). There are 13 residues in the CDR3. The investigators amplified TCR beta CDR3 regions from RNA transcripts. First-round RT-PCR of the TCR CDR3 relied on the HTBI primer set. One entry per CDR3 protein results from TCRdb running MiXCR on the multiplex PCR reads. The sample lists under 650,000 distinct CDR3 sequences, 15% to 20% occurring once.

The sequenced material came from blood. The receptor comes from a woman between 25 and 40 years old with Graves' hyperthyroidism. V gene TRBV13 combines with J gene TRBJ2-2; weak D call: TRBD1 (5 bases). The DNA for the CDR3 is TGTGCCAGCAGCTTCATGAGGACAGGGGAGCTGTTTTTT. Its protein is CASSFMRTGELFF.